The next 15 T cell receptor beta chains were all read from a single sample in a study of cytomegalovirus exposure and HLA in healthy donors. The PCR contained 60 Vbeta and 13 Jbeta primers. The table came from immunoSEQ multiplex PCR; TCRdb's copy has only in-frame clones and leaves some out. The table has about 110,000 clones, about 70% seen once. Sequencing input: PBMCs. These receptors all come from a woman in her twenties or thirties in good health and CMV-seronegative.

This chain uses TRBV28 with TRBJ1-2, with 10 bases aligning to TRBD1. The germline V gene has CDR1 MDHEN and CDR2 SYDVKM. Germline trimming cut 4 bases from V and 8 bases from J; bases unmatched to any gene: 4. There are 13 residues in the CDR3. The CDR3 reads CASSSSTGGGYTF. In DNA, the CDR3 is TGTGCCAGCAGTTCATCGACAGGGGGCGGCTACACCTTC.

The rearrangement uses TRBV29-1 and TRBJ2-5; D may be TRBD1 (8 bases). CDR1 and CDR2 from the germline V gene are SQVTM and ANQGSEA. Trimming removed 4 bases at V and 5 bases at J, with 26 bases between. The CDR3 sequence is 17 residues long. DNA for the CDR3: TGCAGCGTTGGGGGAGGGGTACAGGGGGTTCTACGGGAGACCCAGTACTTC. Translating it yields CSVGGGVQGVLRETQYF.

The gene calls are TRBV5-1 and TRBJ1-2, with D unclear. Germline loops: CDR1 SGHRS, CDR2 YFSETQ. V was clipped by 3 bases and J by 4 bases, with 10 bases between them. This CDR3 comprises 13 residues. Here the CDR3 reads CASSSTISYGYTF. The CDR3 DNA is TGCGCCAGCAGCTCAACGATCAGCTATGGCTACACCTTC. Filled out from reference TRBV5-1 and TRBJ1-2, the complete variable domain reads KAGVTQTPRYLIKTRGQQVTLSCSPISGHRSVSWYQQTPGQGLQFLFEYFSETQRNKGNFPGRFSGRQFSNSRSEMNVSTLELGDSALYLCASSSTISYGYTFGSGTRLTVV.

The chain has TRBV5-1 and TRBJ1-4; D gene unclear. The V gene lost 4 bases and the J gene lost 4 bases, with 14 bases spanning the gap. Germline CDR1 is SGHRS and CDR2 is YFSETQ. The length of the CDR3 is 15 residues. CDR3 residues: CASSPQVPLNEKLFF. The CDR3 DNA reads as TGCGCCAGCAGCCCTCAGGTCCCTCTTAATGAAAAACTGTTTTTT.

This clone appeared a few times. The chain is built from TRBV4-3 and TRBJ2-3, with 8 nucleotides matching TRBD1. V lost 4 bases and J lost 2; bases outside the gene matches: 8. Germline CDR1 LGHNA, CDR2 YSLEER. The CDR3 runs to 16 residues. As DNA, the CDR3 is TGCGCCAGCAGCCGGACGACAGGGGACCCCACAGATACGCAGTATTTT. It specifies CASSRTTGDPTDTQYF.

This rearrangement joins TRBV5-6 to TRBJ1-5, with 7 nucleotides matching TRBD1. Germline V gene lookup returns CDR1 SGHDT and CDR2 YYEEEE. The CDR3 spans 14 residues. V lost 5 bases to trimming and J lost 6 bases; unmatched junction nucleotides: 8. The CDR3 sequence is CASSQDRAGQPQHF. The CDR3 bases are TGTGCCAGCAGTCAAGACAGGGCAGGTCAGCCCCAGCATTTT.

V gene TRBV4-1 combines with J gene TRBJ1-3, with unresolved D. Trimming removed 1 base at V and 3 bases at J, with 13 bases between. Germline assignment: CDR1 MGHRA and CDR2 YSYEKL. The length of the CDR3 is 16 residues. DNA of the CDR3: TGCGCCAGCAGCCAAGGTCCGGGAGACCTTGGAAACACCATATATTTT. Protein sequence: CASSQGPGDLGNTIYF.

The genes are TRBV4-2 and TRBJ1-6; 7 bases fit TRBD1. The CDR3 contains 15 residues. V shed 1 base, J shed 9 bases, and the junction held 6 bases outside the gene matches. Germline V CDR1 and CDR2: LGHNA, YNFKEQ. The CDR3 nucleotides read TGTGCCAGCAGCCAAGGGGTAGGGGGCGGTTCACCCCTCCACTTT. Amino acid sequence: CASSQGVGGGSPLHF.

The chain combines TRBV4-3 with TRBJ2-1; 9 nucleotides line up with TRBD2. This CDR3 spans 16 amino acids. Germline V gene data show CDR1 as LGHNA and CDR2 as YSLEER. Trimming took 1 base from V and 3 from J; bases not matched to a gene: 4. This CDR3 reads CASSQGVLAGYNEQFF. The DNA of the CDR3 is TGCGCCAGCAGCCAAGGCGTACTAGCGGGCTACAATGAGCAGTTCTTC.

The genes are TRBV27 and TRBJ1-2; D gene uncertain. The germline CDR1 and CDR2 sequences are MNHEY and SMNVEV (reference sequence). V lost 6 bases and J lost 7, with 24 bases in between. The CDR3 contains 16 residues. The CDR3 nucleotides are TGTGCCAGCAGCCCTACCGGGCCCAATCGAGGAGGTGGCTACACCTTC. Its translation: CASSPTGPNRGGGYTF.

The V call is TRBV30, the J call TRBJ1-1, with D perhaps matching TRBD1 (6 bases). Per the germline V gene, CDR1 is GTSNPN and CDR2 is SVGIG (reference sequence). V dropped 3 bases and J dropped 5 bases, with 19 bases sitting between them. CDR3 length: 15 residues. CDR3 protein: CAWRTERGRWTEAFF. The CDR3 DNA reads TGTGCCTGGAGGACTGAAAGGGGGAGATGGACTGAAGCTTTCTTT.

This rearrangement joins TRBV19 to TRBJ1-4, with TRBD1 as a possible D gene (5 bases). V lost 8 bases and J lost 4, with 17 bases in between. The CDR3 has 15 amino acids. Germline V lookup: CDR1 LNHDA, CDR2 SQIVND (reference sequence). This CDR3 reads CASGRDSTRNEKLFF. CDR3 DNA: TGTGCCAGTGGCCGCGACAGCACTCGTAATGAAAAACTGTTTTTT.

On this clone: A read error may account for a junction end that differs from germline. The chain links TRBV7-9 to TRBJ2-7, with D maybe TRBD1 (5 bases). The germline gives CDR1 SEHNR, CDR2 FQNEAQ (reference sequence). The CDR3 runs 16 residues. CDR3 in DNA: TGTTCCAGCAGCTTTTTTCCAGGGCCTCCTACCTACGAGCAGTACTTC. Translation gives CSSSFFPGPPTYEQYF.

This sequence joins TRBV5-1 and TRBJ2-5; 7 bases line up with TRBD1. The germline V gene encodes CDR1 SGHRS and CDR2 YFSETQ. After removal of 4 bases from V and 3 bases from J, the junction contained 9 bases not matched to a gene. The CDR3 has 15 residues. Written as DNA, the CDR3 is TGCGCCAGCAGCCCTAAATTGGGACAGAAAGAGACCCAGTACTTC. Translation gives CASSPKLGQKETQYF.

In this sample, this clone turned up a few times. The rearrangement uses TRBV6-6 and TRBJ1-5; D is unclear. Per germline, CDR1 MNHNY and CDR2 SVGAGI (reference sequence). The V end was cut by 3 bases, the J end by 3 bases, with 12 bases between. The CDR3 consists of 15 residues. The CDR3 sequence is CASSYHGSNNQPQHF. In DNA, the CDR3 is TGTGCCAGCAGTTATCATGGGAGTAACAATCAGCCCCAGCATTTT.